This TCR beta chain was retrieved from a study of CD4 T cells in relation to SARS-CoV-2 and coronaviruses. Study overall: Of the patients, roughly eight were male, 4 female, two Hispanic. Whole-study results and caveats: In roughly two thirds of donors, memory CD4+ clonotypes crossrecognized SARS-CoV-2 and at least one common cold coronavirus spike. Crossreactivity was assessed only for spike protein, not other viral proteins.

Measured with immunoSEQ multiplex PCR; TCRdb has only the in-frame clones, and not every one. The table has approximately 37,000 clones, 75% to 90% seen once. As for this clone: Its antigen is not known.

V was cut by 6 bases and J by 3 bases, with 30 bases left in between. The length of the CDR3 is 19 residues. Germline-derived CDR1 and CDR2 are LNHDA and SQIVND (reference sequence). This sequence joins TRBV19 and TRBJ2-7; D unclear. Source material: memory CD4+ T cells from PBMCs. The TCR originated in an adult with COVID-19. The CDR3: CASSRKKAVGFVEHYEQYF. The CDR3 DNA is TGTGCCAGTAGCCGTAAGAAGGCAGTCGGTTTTGTTGAACACTACGAGCAGTACTTC.